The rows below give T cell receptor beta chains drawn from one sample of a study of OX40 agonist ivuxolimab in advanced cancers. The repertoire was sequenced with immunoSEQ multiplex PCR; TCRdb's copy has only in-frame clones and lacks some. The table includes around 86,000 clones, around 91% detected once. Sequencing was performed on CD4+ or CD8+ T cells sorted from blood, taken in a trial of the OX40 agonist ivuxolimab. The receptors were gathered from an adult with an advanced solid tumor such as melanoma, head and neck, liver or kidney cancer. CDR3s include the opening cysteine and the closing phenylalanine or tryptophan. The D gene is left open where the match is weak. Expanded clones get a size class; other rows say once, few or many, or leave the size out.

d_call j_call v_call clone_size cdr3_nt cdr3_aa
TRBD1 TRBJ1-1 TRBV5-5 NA TGTGCCAGCAGCCCAGGACAGGGGGCGCAATATAGTGAAGCTTTCTTT CASSPGQGAQYSEAFF
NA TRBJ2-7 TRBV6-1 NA TGTGCCAGCACCACCGGGAGATACTACGAGCAGTACTTC CASTTGRYYEQYF
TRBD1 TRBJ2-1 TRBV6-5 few TGTGCCAGCAGTCCAACAGGGGGCGCGTTCAATGAGCAGTTCTTC CASSPTGGAFNEQFF
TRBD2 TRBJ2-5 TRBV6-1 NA TGTGCCAGCAGTGAACGGGGACTAGCGGGAGTCGGGGGAGAGACCCAGTACTTC CASSERGLAGVGGETQYF
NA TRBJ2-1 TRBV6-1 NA TGTGCCAGCAGTGAAGCGGGAGCAGACAATGAGCAGTTCTTC CASSEAGADNEQFF
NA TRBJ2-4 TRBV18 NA TGTGCCAGCTCACCGATACAGGGCCTCTCCAAAAACATTCAGTACTTC CASSPIQGLSKNIQYF
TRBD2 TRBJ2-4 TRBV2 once TGTGCCAGCAGTGTCTTGTTCCAGGGAGCTAGCGGGTTTCGAAACATTCAGTACTTC CASSVLFQGASGFRNIQYF
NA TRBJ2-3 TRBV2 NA TGTGCCAGCACTAGGAGCACGATGACAGATACGCAGTATTTT CASTRSTMTDTQYF
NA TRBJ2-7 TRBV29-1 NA TGCAGCGCCTACAGCGGGCACGCCGGCTACGAGCAGTACTTC CSAYSGHAGYEQYF
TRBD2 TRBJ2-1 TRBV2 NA TGTGCCAGCAGTTTTAGCGGGAGAACGAATGAGCAGTTCTTC CASSFSGRTNEQFF
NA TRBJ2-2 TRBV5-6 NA TGTGCCAGCAGCCCCCGCTATACGAACACCGGGGAGCTGTTTTTT CASSPRYTNTGELFF
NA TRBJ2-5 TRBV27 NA TGTGCCAGCAGTTTATCAGCCGCCCTGAAGACCCAGTACTTC CASSLSAALKTQYF
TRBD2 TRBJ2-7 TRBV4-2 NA TGTGCCAGCAGCCAAGGGGGACTAGTCTCCGAGCAGTACTTC CASSQGGLVSEQYF
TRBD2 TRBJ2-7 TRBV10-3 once TGTGCCATCAGTGAGTCTAGCGGGAGGGCCGGCGAGCAGTACTTC CAISESSGRAGEQYF
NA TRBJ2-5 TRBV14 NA TGTGCCAGCAGCCTTGGGGCCGTCATTGGTCAAGAGACCCAGTACTTC CASSLGAVIGQETQYF
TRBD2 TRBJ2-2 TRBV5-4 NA TGTGCCAGCAGCTTAGCCGGACTAGCAGCGAACACCGGGGAGCTGTTTTTT CASSLAGLAANTGELFF
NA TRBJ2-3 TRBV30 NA TGTGCTTGGGGGGCCACAGATACGCAGTATTTT CAWGATDTQYF
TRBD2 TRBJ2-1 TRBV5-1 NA TGCGCCAGCAGGGGAGGGAGCTCCTACAATGAGCAGTTCTTC CASRGGSSYNEQFF
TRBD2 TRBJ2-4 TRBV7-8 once TGTGCCAGCAGCCCCCCCGGGACTAGCGCACTCAAAAACATTCAGTACTTC CASSPPGTSALKNIQYF
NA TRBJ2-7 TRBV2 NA TGTGCCAGCAGTGAACAAATATACGAGCAGTACTTC CASSEQIYEQYF
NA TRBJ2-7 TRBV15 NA TGTGCCACCAGCAGAACAACCCTCGACTTATTCTCCTACGAGCAGTACTTC CATSRTTLDLFSYEQYF
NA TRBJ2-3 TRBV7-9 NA TGTGCCAGCAGCTTGGGGGGTCTGAGCACAGATACGCAGTATTTT CASSLGGLSTDTQYF
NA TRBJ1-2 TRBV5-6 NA TGTGCCAGCAGCTTGGGGGGCGAGGGCTACACCTTC CASSLGGEGYTF
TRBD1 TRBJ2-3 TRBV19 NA TGTGCCAGTAGAAACTCCGGGACAGGAAGCACAGATACGCAGTATTTT CASRNSGTGSTDTQYF
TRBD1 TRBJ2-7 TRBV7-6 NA TGTGCCAGCAGCTTCACCGGGACAGGGGGCCACGAGCAGTACTTC CASSFTGTGGHEQYF